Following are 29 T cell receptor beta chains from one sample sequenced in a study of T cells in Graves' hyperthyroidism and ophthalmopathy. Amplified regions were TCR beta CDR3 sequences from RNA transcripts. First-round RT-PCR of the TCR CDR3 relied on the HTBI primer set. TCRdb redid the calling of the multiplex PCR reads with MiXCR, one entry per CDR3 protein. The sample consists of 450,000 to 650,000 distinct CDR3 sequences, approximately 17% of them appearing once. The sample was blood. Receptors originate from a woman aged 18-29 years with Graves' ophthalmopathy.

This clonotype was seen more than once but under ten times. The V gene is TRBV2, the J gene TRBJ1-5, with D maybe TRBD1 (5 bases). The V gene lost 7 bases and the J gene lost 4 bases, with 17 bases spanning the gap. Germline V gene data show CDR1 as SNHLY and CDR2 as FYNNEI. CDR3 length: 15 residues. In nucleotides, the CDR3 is TGTGCCAGCAACGGAATGGCAGGGCGGAATCAGCCCCAGCATTTT. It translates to CASNGMAGRNQPQHF.

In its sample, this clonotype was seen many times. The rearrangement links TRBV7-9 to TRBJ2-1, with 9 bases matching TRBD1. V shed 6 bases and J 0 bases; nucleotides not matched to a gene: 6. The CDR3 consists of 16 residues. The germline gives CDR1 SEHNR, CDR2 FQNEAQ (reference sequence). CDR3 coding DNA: TGTGCCAGCAGGCGTACAGGGGGCCCCTCCTACAATGAGCAGTTCTTC. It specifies CASRRTGGPSYNEQFF. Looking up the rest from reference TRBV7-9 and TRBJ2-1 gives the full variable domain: DTGVSQNPRHKITKRGQNVTFRCDPISEHNRLYWYRQTLGQGPEFLTYFQNEAQLEKSRLLSDRFSAERPKGSFSTLEIQRTEQGDSAMYLCASRRTGGPSYNEQFFGPGTRLTVL.

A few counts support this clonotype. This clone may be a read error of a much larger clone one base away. DNA for the CDR3: TGTGCCAGCAGTTTTCCCGAGGTTGACGAGCAGTACTTC. It codes for CASSFPEVDEQYF. The chain carries TRBV28 and TRBJ2-7; D remains unclear. Germline CDR1 and CDR2: MDHEN and SYDVKM. The CDR3 runs 13 residues. V lost 3 bases and J lost 5, with 11 bases in between.

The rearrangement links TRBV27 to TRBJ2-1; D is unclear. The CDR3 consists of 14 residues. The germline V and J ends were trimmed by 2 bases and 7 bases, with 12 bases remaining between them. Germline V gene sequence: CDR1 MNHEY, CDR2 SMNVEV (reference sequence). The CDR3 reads CASSLAENFNEQFF. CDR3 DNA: TGTGCCAGCAGTTTAGCCGAAAACTTTAATGAGCAGTTCTTC.

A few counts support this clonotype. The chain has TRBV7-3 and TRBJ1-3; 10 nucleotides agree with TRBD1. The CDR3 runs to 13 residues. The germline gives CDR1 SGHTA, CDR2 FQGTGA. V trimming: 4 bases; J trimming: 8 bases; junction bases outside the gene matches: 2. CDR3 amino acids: CASSSGTGDTIYF. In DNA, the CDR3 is TGTGCCAGCAGCTCTGGGACAGGGGACACCATATATTTT.

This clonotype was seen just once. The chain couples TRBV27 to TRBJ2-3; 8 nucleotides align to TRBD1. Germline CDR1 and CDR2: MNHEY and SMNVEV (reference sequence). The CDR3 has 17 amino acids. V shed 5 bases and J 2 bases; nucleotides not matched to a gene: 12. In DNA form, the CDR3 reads TGTGCCAGCAGTCTACTGCCGGGACAGGACTACACAGATACGCAGTATTTT. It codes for CASSLLPGQDYTDTQYF.

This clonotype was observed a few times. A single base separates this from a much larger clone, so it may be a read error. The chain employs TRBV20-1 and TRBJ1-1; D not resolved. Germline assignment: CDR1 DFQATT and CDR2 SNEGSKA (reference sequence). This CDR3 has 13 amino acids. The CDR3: CSASPGMNTEALF. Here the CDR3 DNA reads TGCAGTGCTAGCCCCGGGATGAACACTGAAGCTCTCTTT.

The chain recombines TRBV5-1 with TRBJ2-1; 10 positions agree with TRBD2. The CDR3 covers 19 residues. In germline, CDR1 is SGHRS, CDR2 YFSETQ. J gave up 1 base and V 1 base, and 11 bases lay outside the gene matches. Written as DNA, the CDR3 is TGCGCCAGCAGCTTGAAGGTGCGGGCTAGCGGGAGTTCCTACAATGAGCAGTTCTTC. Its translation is CASSLKVRASGSSYNEQFF.

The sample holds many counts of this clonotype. The CDR3: CASSEGTVGTGELFF. The CDR3 DNA follows: TGTGCCAGCAGCGAGGGGACGGTAGGGACCGGGGAGCTGTTTTTT. The chain combines TRBV7-3 with TRBJ2-2; D possibly matches TRBD1 or TRBD2 (5 bases each). V was clipped by 5 bases and J by 5 bases, with 15 bases between them. This CDR3 is 15 amino acids long. Germline V gene data show CDR1 as SGHTA and CDR2 as FQGTGA.

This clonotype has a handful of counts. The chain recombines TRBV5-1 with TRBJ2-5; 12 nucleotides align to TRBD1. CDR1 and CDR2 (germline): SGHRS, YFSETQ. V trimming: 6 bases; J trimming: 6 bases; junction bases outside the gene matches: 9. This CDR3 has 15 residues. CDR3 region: CASNAGTGGMKTQYF. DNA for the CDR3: TGCGCCAGCAACGCCGGGACAGGGGGCATGAAGACCCAGTACTTC.

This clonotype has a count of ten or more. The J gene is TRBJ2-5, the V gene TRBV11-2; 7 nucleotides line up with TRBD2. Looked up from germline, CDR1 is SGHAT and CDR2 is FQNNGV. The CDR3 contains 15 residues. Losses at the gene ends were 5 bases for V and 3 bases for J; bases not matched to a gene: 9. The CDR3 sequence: CASSRRGRGEETQYF. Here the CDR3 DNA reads TGTGCCAGCAGCCGTCGGGGGAGGGGAGAAGAGACCCAGTACTTC.

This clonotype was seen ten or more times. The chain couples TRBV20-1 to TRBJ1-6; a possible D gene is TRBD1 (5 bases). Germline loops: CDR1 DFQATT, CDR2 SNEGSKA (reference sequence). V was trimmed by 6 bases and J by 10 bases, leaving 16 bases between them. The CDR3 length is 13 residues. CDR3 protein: CSAGTGLQSPLHF. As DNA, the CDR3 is TGCAGTGCGGGGACTGGCCTCCAATCACCCCTCCACTTT.

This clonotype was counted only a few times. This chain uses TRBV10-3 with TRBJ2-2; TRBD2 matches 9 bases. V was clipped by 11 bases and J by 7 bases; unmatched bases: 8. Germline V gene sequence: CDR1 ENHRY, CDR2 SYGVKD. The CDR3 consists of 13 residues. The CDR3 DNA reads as TGTGCCGTCTTAGCGGGAGCGGGCGGGGAGCTGTTTTTT. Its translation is CAVLAGAGGELFF.

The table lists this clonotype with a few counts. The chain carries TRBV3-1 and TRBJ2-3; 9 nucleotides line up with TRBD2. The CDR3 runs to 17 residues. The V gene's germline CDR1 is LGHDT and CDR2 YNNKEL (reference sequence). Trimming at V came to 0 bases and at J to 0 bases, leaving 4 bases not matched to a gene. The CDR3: CASSQELTSGSTDTQYF. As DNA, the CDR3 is TGTGCCAGCAGCCAAGAGTTGACTAGCGGAAGCACAGATACGCAGTATTTT.

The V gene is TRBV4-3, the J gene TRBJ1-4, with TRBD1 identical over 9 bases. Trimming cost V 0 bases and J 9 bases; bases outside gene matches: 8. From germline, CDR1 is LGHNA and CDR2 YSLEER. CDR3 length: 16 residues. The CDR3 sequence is CASSQDLGTGFKKLFF. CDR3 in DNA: TGCGCCAGCAGCCAAGACCTAGGGACAGGGTTTAAAAAACTGTTTTTT.

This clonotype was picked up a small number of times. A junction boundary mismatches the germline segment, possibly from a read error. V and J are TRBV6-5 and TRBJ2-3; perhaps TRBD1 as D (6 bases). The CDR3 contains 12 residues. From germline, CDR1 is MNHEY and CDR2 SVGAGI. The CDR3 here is CASSYPGDRQYF. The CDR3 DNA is TGTGCCAGCAGTTATCCAGGGGATAGGCAGTATTTT.

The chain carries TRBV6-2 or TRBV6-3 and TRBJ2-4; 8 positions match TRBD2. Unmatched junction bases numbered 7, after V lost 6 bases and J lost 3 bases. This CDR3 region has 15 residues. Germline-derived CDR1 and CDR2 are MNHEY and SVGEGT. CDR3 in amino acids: CASRTGGLVKNIQYF. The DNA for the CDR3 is TGTGCCAGCAGAACGGGGGGGCTCGTCAAAAACATTCAGTACTTC.

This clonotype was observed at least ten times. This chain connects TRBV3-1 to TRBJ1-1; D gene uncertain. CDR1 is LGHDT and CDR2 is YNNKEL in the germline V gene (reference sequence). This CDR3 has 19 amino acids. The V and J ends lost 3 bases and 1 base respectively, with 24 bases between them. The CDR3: CASSHTASIPSHRNTEAFF. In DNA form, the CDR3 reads TGTGCCAGCAGCCATACGGCATCCATACCCTCACACCGGAACACTGAAGCTTTCTTT.

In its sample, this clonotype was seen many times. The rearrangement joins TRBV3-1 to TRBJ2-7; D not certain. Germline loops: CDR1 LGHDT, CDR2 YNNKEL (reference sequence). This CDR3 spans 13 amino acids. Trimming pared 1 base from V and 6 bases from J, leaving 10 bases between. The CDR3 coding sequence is TGTGCCAGCAGCCAAGTTAACGGGTTCGAGCAGTACTTC. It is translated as CASSQVNGFEQYF.

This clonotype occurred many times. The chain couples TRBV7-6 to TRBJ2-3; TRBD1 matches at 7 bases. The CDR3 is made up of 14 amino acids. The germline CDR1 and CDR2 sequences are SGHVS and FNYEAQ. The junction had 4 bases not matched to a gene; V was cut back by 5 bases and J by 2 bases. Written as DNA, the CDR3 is TGTGCCAGCAGCATCAGGGGGTCCACAGATACGCAGTATTTT. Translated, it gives CASSIRGSTDTQYF.

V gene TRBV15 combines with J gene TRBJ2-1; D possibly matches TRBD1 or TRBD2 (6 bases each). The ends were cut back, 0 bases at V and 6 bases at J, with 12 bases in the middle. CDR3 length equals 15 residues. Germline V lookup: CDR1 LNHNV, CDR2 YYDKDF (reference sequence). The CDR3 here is CATSRDLGGRNEQFF. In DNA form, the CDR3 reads TGTGCCACCAGCAGAGATTTAGGGGGGCGCAATGAGCAGTTCTTC.

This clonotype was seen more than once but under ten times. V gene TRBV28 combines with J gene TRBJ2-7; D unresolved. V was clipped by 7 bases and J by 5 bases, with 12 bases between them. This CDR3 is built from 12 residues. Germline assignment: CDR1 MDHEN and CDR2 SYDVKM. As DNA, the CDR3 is TGTGCCAGCAAAGGGTTTTGGCACGAGCAGTACTTC. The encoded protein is CASKGFWHEQYF.

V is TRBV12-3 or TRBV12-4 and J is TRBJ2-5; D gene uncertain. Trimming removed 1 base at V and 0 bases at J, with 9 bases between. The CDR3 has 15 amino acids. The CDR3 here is CASSLGGGYQETQYF. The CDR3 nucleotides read TGTGCCAGCAGTTTAGGAGGCGGATACCAAGAGACCCAGTACTTC.

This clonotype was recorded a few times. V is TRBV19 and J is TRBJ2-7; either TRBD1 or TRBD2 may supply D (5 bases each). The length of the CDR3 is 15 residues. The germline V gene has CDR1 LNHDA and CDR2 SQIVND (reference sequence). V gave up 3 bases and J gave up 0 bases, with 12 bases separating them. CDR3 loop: CASSISGASSYEQYF. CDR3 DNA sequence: TGTGCCAGTAGTATTTCCGGGGCTAGCTCCTACGAGCAGTACTTC.

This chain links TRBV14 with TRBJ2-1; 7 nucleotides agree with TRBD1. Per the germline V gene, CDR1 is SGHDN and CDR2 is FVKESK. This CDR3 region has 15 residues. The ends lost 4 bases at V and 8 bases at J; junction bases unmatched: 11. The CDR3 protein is CASSPGQVGDYEQFF. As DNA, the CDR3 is TGTGCCAGCAGCCCTGGACAGGTCGGGGATTATGAGCAGTTCTTC.

The CDR3 reads CASSITGVNTGELFF. The CDR3 DNA follows: TGTGCCAGTAGTATTACAGGGGTTAACACCGGGGAGCTGTTTTTT. The chain has TRBV19 and TRBJ2-2; 7 positions agree with TRBD1. This CDR3 has 15 amino acids. The germline gives CDR1 LNHDA, CDR2 SQIVND (reference sequence). The junction had 3 bases not matched to a gene; V was cut back by 3 bases and J by 2 bases.

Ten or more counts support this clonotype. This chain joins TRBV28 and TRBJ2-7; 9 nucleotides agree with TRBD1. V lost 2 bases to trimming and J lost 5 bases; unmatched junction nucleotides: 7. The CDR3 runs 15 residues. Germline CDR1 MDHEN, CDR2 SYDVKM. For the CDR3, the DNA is TGTGCCAGCAGTTTAAGCGGACAGGGGAACCACGAGCAGTACTTC. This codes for CASSLSGQGNHEQYF. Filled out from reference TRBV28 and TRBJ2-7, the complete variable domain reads DVKVTQSSRYLVKRTGEKVFLECVQDMDHENMFWYRQDPGLGLRLIYFSYDVKMKEKGDIPEGYSVSREKKERFSLILESASTNQTSMYLCASSLSGQGNHEQYFGPGTRLTVT.

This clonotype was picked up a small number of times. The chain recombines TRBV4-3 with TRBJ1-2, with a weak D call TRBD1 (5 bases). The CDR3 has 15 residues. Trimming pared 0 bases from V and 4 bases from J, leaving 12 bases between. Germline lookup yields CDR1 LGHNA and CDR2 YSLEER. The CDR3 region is CASSQEIRGGYGYTF. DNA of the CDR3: TGCGCCAGCAGCCAAGAGATAAGGGGAGGCTATGGCTACACCTTC.

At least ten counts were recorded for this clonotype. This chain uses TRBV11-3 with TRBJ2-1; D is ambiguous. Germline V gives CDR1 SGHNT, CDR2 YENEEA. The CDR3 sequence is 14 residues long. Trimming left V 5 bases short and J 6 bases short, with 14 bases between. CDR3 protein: CASSPPNRANEQFF. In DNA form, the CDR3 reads TGTGCCAGCAGCCCCCCCAACCGGGCCAATGAGCAGTTCTTC.